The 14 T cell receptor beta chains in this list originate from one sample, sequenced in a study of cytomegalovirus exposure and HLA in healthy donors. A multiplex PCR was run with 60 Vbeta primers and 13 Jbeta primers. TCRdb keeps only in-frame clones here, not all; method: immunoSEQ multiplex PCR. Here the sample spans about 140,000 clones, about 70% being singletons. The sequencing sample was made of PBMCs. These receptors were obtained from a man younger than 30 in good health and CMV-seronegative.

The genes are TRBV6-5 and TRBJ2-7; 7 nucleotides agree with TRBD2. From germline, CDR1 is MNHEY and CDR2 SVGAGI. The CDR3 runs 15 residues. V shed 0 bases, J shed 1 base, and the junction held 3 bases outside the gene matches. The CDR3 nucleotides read TGTGCCAGCAGTTACTCGGCGGGGGAGTCCTACGAGCAGTACTTC. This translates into CASSYSAGESYEQYF.

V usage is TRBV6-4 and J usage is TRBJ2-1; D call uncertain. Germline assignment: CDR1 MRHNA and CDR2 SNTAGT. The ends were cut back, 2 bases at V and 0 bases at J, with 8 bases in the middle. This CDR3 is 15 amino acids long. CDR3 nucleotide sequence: TGTGCCAGCAGTGACACGGTGAGCTCCTACAATGAGCAGTTCTTC. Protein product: CASSDTVSSYNEQFF.

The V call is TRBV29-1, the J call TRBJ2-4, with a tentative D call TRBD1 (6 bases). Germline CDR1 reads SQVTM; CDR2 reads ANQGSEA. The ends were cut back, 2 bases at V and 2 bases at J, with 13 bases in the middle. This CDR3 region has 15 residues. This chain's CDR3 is CSVERRGITKNIQYF. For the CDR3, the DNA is TGCAGCGTTGAACGCAGGGGAATAACCAAAAACATTCAGTACTTC.

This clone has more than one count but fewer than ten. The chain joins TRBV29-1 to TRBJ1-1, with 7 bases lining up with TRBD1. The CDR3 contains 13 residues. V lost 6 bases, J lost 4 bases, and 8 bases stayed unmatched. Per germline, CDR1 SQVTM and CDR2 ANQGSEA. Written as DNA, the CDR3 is TGCAGCGTGGGGGACAGTAAGAGCACTGAAGCTTTCTTT. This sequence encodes CSVGDSKSTEAFF.

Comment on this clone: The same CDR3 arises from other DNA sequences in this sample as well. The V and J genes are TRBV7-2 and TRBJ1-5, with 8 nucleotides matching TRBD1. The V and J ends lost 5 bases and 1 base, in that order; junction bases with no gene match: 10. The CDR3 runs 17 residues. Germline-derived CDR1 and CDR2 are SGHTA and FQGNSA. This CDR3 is CASSPLRGLGSNQPQHF. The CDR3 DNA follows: TGTGCCAGCAGCCCTCTCAGGGGGCTAGGAAGCAATCAGCCCCAGCATTTT.

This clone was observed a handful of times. CDR3 in amino acids: CASSLQVPSGSRSYEQYF. DNA of the CDR3: TGTGCCAGCAGCTTGCAGGTCCCTAGCGGGAGTCGAAGCTACGAGCAGTACTTC. V usage is TRBV5-5 and J usage is TRBJ2-7, with 10 bases that match TRBD2. This CDR3 region has 18 residues. Trimming removed 1 base from V and 3 bases from J; junction bases left unmatched: 13. Per germline, CDR1 SGHKS and CDR2 YYEKEE (reference sequence).

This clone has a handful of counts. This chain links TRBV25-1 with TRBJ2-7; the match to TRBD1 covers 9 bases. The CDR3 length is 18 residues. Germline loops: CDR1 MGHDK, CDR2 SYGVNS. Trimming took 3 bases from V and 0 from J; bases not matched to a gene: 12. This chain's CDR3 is CASSDLTGGPLSSYEQYF. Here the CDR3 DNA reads TGTGCCAGCAGTGACCTCACAGGGGGCCCACTGAGCTCCTACGAGCAGTACTTC.

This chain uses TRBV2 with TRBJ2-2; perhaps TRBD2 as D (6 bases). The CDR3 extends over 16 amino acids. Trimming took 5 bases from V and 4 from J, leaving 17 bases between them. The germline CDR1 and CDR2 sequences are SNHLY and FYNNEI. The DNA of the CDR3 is TGTGCCAGCAGTCCCACTGAGATAGCGGCCACCGGGGAGCTGTTTTTT. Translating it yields CASSPTEIAATGELFF.

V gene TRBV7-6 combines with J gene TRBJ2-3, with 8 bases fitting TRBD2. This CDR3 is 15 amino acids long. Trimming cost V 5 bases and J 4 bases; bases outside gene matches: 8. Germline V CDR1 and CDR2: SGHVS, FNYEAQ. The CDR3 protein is CASSLTSEGADTQYF. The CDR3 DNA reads TGTGCCAGCAGCCTGACTAGCGAGGGGGCAGATACGCAGTATTTT.

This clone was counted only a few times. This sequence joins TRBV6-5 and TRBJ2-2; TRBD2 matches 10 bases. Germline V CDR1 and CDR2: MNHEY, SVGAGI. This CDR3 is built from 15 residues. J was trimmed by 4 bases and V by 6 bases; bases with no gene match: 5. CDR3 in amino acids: CASRFGTSVTGELFF. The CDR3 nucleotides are TGTGCCAGCAGATTTGGGACTAGCGTCACCGGGGAGCTGTTTTTT.

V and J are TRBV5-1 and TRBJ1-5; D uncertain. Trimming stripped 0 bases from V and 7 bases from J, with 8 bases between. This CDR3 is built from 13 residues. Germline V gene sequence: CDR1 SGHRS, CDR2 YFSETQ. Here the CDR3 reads CASSLGLHQPQHF. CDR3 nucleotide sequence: TGCGCCAGCAGCTTGGGATTACACCAGCCCCAGCATTTT.

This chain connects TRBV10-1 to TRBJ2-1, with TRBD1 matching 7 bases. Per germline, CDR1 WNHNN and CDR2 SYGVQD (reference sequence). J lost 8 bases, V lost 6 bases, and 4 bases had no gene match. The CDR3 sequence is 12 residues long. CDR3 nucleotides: TGCGCCAGCAGCGCGACAGGGCATGAGCAGTTCTTC. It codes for CASSATGHEQFF.

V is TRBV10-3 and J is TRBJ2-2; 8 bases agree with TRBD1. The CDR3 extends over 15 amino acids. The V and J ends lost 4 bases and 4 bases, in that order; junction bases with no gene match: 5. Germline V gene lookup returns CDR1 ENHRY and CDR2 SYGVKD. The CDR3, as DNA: TGTGCCATCAGTGGGCAACAGGGGGGCACCGGGGAGCTGTTTTTT. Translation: CAISGQQGGTGELFF.

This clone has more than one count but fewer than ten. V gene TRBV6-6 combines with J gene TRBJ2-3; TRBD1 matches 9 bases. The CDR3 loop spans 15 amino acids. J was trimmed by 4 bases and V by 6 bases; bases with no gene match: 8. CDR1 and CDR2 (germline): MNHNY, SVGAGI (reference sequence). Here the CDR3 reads CASRLDRGSPDTQYF. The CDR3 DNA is TGTGCCAGCAGGTTGGACAGGGGTAGCCCAGATACGCAGTATTTT.